A single sample gave rise to the 21 T cell receptor beta chains below, sequenced in a study of blood T cell repertoires in COVID-19. The method was immunoSEQ multiplex PCR; TCRdb's version includes in-frame clones alone and lacks a portion of them. Of hundreds of thousands of clones detected, more than 85% appear once; the ten largest clones hold approximately 2.9%. Sequenced input: peripheral blood. These receptors were collected from a human donor in a cohort sampled during active COVID-19.

CDR3 sequence: CASIGDHYGYTF. In DNA, the CDR3 is TGTGCCAGTATCGGGGATCACTATGGCTACACCTTC. The rearrangement joins TRBV19 to TRBJ1-2, with unresolved D. From germline, CDR1 is LNHDA and CDR2 SQIVND (reference sequence). The ends were cut back, 7 bases at V and 3 bases at J, with 9 bases in the middle. CDR3 length equals 12 residues.

The chain links TRBV28 to TRBJ2-1; 9 bases are shared with TRBD2. V lost 4 bases and J lost 1; bases outside the gene matches: 5. The CDR3 totals 16 residues. CDR1 is MDHEN and CDR2 is SYDVKM in the germline V gene. CDR3 bases: TGTGCCAGCAGTTCAATAGCGGGAGCATCCTACAATGAGCAGTTCTTC. It is translated as CASSSIAGASYNEQFF.

The chain is built from TRBV3-1 (or the pseudogene TRBV3-2) and TRBJ1-2; the D gene is possibly TRBD1 (6 bases). The CDR3 has 14 amino acids. Germline V gives CDR1 LGHDT, CDR2 YNNKEL (reference sequence). V was cut by 4 bases and J by 6 bases, with 15 bases left in between. This CDR3 is CASSPLTGEDGYTF. The CDR3 DNA is TGTGCCAGCAGCCCACTGACAGGAGAAGATGGCTACACCTTC.

This clone is a singleton in its sample. The sample contains more than one DNA sequence encoding this CDR3. The CDR3 DNA is TGCGCCAGCAGCGAGAAAGAGACCCAGTACTTC. This codes for CASSEKETQYF. The V and J genes are TRBV5-1 and TRBJ2-5; no clear D. This CDR3 has 11 amino acids. V lost 4 bases and J 3 bases, leaving 4 bases between the germline ends. Germline assignment: CDR1 SGHRS and CDR2 YFSETQ.

The V and J genes are TRBV28 and TRBJ1-2; TRBD1 matches at 8 bases. The CDR3 spans 11 residues. V shed 5 bases, J shed 13 bases, and the junction held 6 bases outside the gene matches. CDR1 and CDR2 (germline): MDHEN, SYDVKM. CDR3 nucleotide sequence: TGTGCCAGCAGTGCGGACAGGGCCGTCACCTTC. The encoded protein is CASSADRAVTF.

The gene calls are TRBV27 and TRBJ2-1, with TRBD2 matching 7 bases. The CDR3 totals 18 residues. The J segment lost 5 bases and the V segment lost 6 bases, leaving 19 bases of the junction unmatched. Germline assignment: CDR1 MNHEY and CDR2 SMNVEV (reference sequence). The CDR3 reads CASSLKRRGGGGHNEQFF. CDR3 DNA sequence: TGTGCCAGCAGCCTCAAGAGGCGGGGTGGGGGGGGACACAATGAGCAGTTCTTC.

The chain employs TRBV9 and TRBJ1-1, with 10 nucleotides matching TRBD1. Germline lookup yields CDR1 SGDLS and CDR2 YYNGEE. The CDR3 sequence is 16 residues long. The V segment lost 0 bases and the J segment 0 bases; nucleotides outside the gene matches: 2. The CDR3: CASSVGGQGMNTEAFF. CDR3 sequence (DNA): TGTGCCAGCAGCGTAGGGGGACAGGGGATGAACACTGAAGCTTTCTTT.

The chain carries TRBV6-2 or TRBV6-3 and TRBJ2-3, with a possible D match to TRBD1 (6 bases). V was cut by 6 bases and J by 1 base, with 23 bases left in between. Germline V gene data show CDR1 as MNHEY and CDR2 as SVGEGT. This CDR3 contains 18 residues. The CDR3, as DNA: TGTGCCAGCAGCCTCACCCGCAGGGCCAGGGGAGGCACAGATACGCAGTATTTT. It yields the protein CASSLTRRARGGTDTQYF.

V gene TRBV11-3 combines with J gene TRBJ1-1; a possible D gene is TRBD1 (5 bases). There are 13 residues in the CDR3. V was cut by 3 bases and J by 7 bases, with 12 bases left in between. The germline V gene has CDR1 SGHNT and CDR2 YENEEA. DNA for the CDR3: TGTGCCAGCAGCTTTTTATCGGGGGGTGAAGCTTTCTTT. It encodes CASSFLSGGEAFF.

The V gene is TRBV3-1 (or the pseudogene TRBV3-2), the J gene TRBJ2-1; 8 nucleotides align to TRBD2. V shed 6 bases and J 4 bases; nucleotides not matched to a gene: 11. CDR1 and CDR2 (germline): LGHDT, YNNKEL (reference sequence). This CDR3 contains 16 residues. CDR3 in amino acids: CASSHGTSKWYNEQFF. The CDR3 DNA reads as TGTGCCAGCAGTCACGGGACTAGTAAGTGGTACAATGAGCAGTTCTTC.

This clone was detected only a few times. J is TRBJ1-1 and V is TRBV5-4; D uncertain. V was pared by 4 bases and J by 6 bases, with 16 bases between. This CDR3 is 14 amino acids long. Germline V gene lookup returns CDR1 SGHNT and CDR2 YYREEE (reference sequence). For the CDR3, the DNA is TGTGCCAGCAGCCCATTGGAAGAGGGTCCTGAAGCTTTCTTT. Its protein product is CASSPLEEGPEAFF.

The J gene is TRBJ1-2, the V gene TRBV5-4; 9 bases agree with TRBD1. CDR3 size: 15 residues. J was trimmed by 4 bases and V by 4 bases; bases with no gene match: 8. Germline V CDR1 and CDR2: SGHNT, YYREEE (reference sequence). The CDR3 loop is CASSTPGQGAYGYTF. CDR3 DNA sequence: TGTGCCAGCAGCACACCGGGACAGGGTGCCTATGGCTACACCTTC.

The CDR3 DNA is TGTGCCAGCAGTGAGGTCCCAGCGGAACACACAGATACGCAGTATTTT. It is translated as CASSEVPAEHTDTQYF. The rearrangement joins TRBV6-4 to TRBJ2-3; perhaps TRBD2 as D (5 bases). Trimming pared 3 bases from V and 2 bases from J, leaving 15 bases between. The CDR3 totals 16 residues. Per the germline V gene, CDR1 is MRHNA and CDR2 is SNTAGT.

The chain couples TRBV29-1 to TRBJ1-1; 8 bases align to TRBD1. Germline CDR1 reads SQVTM; CDR2 reads ANQGSEA. With V trimmed by 4 bases and J by 10 bases, 2 bases remained unmatched. The CDR3 spans 10 residues. DNA of the CDR3: TGCAGCGTTGTAGGGACAGGAGCTTTCTTT. It yields the protein CSVVGTGAFF.

In this sample, this clone turned up once. The chain is built from TRBV5-1 and TRBJ2-7; TRBD1 aligns across 10 bases. Germline V gives CDR1 SGHRS, CDR2 YFSETQ. J lost 6 bases, V lost 4 bases, and 10 bases had no gene match. CDR3 length equals 15 residues. CDR3 sequence (DNA): TGCGCCAGCAGCGAGGGACAGGGGAGAGGGTTCGAGCAGTACTTC. The encoded protein is CASSEGQGRGFEQYF.

The J gene is TRBJ2-2, the V gene TRBV28; 7 bases fit TRBD2. J lost 6 bases, V lost 1 base, and 5 bases had no gene match. The CDR3 covers 15 residues. Germline lookup yields CDR1 MDHEN and CDR2 SYDVKM. The CDR3 region has the DNA TGTGCCAGCAGTTTATTCGGGAGCGGGGCCGGGGAGCTGTTTTTT. This codes for CASSLFGSGAGELFF. The full variable domain, with the rest looked up from reference TRBV28 and TRBJ2-2, is DVKVTQSSRYLVKRTGEKVFLECVQDMDHENMFWYRQDPGLGLRLIYFSYDVKMKEKGDIPEGYSVSREKKERFSLILESASTNQTSMYLCASSLFGSGAGELFFGEGSRLTVL.

This clone was seen once. The chain couples TRBV5-4 to TRBJ2-2; 10 nucleotides match TRBD2. The ends lost 4 bases at V and 7 bases at J; junction bases unmatched: 22. CDR3 length: 20 amino acids. Germline loops: CDR1 SGHNT, CDR2 YYREEE (reference sequence). DNA for the CDR3: TGTGCCAGCAGCGGCGGATGGGCTAGCGGGGGACCCGCCGGGAGCGGGGAGCTGTTTTTT. Encoded protein: CASSGGWASGGPAGSGELFF.

The V call is TRBV7-2, the J call TRBJ2-5, with 9 bases that match TRBD2. There are 17 residues in the CDR3. Losses at the gene ends were 5 bases for V and 6 bases for J; bases not matched to a gene: 16. CDR1 SGHTA and CDR2 FQGNSA come from the germline V gene. The DNA of the CDR3 is TGTGCCAGCAGCCCACATCGCAAGCGGGAGGTGTTAAAGACCCAGTACTTC. Protein: CASSPHRKREVLKTQYF.

V gene TRBV5-1 combines with J gene TRBJ1-4, with TRBD1 as a possible D gene (6 bases). With 4 bases removed from V and 3 bases from J, the gap between germline ends came to 13 bases. The CDR3 totals 15 residues. CDR1 and CDR2 (germline): SGHRS, YFSETQ. CDR3 DNA sequence: TGCGCCAGCAGCGGACTAGAGGGGGCTAATGAAAAACTGTTTTTT. Translated, it gives CASSGLEGANEKLFF.

V and J are TRBV6-5 and TRBJ2-7, with 7 bases identical to TRBD2. The V and J ends lost 6 bases and 8 bases, in that order; junction bases with no gene match: 7. Germline CDR1 is MNHEY and CDR2 is SVGAGI. CDR3 length equals 12 residues. This CDR3 is CASSRTSDQQYF. CDR3 DNA: TGTGCCAGCAGCCGTACTAGCGACCAGCAGTACTTC.

The chain employs TRBV30 and TRBJ1-4, with 8 bases that match TRBD1. The V gene's germline CDR1 is GTSNPN and CDR2 SVGIG (reference sequence). Trimming at V came to 3 bases and at J to 8 bases, leaving 8 bases not matched to a gene. This CDR3 contains 14 residues. Here the CDR3 reads CAWRQQGGGEKLFF. The CDR3, as DNA: TGTGCCTGGAGACAACAGGGGGGGGGAGAAAAACTGTTTTTT.